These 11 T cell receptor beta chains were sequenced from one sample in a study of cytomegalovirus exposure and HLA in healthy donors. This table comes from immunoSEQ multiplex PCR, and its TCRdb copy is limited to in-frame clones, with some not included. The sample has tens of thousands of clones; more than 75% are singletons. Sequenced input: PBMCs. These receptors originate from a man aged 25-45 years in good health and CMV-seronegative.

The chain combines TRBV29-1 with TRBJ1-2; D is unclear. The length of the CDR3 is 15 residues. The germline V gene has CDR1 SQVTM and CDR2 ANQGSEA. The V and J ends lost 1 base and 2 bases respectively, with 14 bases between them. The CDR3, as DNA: TGCAGCGTTGAAGCCCTCCTGCAGGCCAACTATGGCTACACCTTC. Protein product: CSVEALLQANYGYTF.

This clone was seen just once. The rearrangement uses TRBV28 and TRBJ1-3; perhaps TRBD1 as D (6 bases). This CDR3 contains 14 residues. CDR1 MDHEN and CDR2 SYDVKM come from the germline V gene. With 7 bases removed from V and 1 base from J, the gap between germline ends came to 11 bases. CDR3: CASTRGGSGNTIYF. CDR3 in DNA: TGTGCCAGCACTAGAGGGGGATCTGGAAACACCATATATTTT.

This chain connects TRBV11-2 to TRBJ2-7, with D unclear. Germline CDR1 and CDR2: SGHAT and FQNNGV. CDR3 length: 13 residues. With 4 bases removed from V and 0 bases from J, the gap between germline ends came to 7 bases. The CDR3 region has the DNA TGTGCCAGCAGCTCGAGATCCTCCTACGAGCAGTACTTC. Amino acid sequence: CASSSRSSYEQYF.

CDR3 nucleotide sequence: TGTGCCATCACTAAATCCAACGGGACTTTCCCAGATACGCAGTATTTT. It codes for CAITKSNGTFPDTQYF. The chain joins TRBV10-3 to TRBJ2-3; possible D gene TRBD2, 6 bases. Trimming removed 7 bases from V and 4 bases from J, with 21 bases in between. The CDR3 spans 16 residues. Germline CDR1 and CDR2: ENHRY and SYGVKD.

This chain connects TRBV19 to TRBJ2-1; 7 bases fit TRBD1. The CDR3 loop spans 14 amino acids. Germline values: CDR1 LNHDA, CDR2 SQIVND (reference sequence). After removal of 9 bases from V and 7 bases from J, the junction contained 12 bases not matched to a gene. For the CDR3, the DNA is TGTGCCAGCAACCTACAGGGGATAGGGAATGAGCAGTTCTTC. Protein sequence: CASNLQGIGNEQFF.

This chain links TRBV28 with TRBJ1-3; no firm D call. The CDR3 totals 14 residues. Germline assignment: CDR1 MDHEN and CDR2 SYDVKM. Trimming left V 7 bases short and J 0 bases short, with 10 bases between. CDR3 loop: CASTTPYSGNTIYF. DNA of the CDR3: TGTGCCAGCACTACCCCCTACTCTGGAAACACCATATATTTT.

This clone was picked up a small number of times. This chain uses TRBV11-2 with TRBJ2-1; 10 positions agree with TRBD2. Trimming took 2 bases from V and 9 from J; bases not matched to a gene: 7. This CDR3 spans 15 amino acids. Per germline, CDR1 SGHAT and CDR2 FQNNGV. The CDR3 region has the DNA TGTGCCAGCAGCTTAAGTCCCAGCGGGGGGGCTGAGCAGTTCTTC. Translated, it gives CASSLSPSGGAEQFF.

The CDR3 region is CASSRVTGAYEQYF. The CDR3 DNA is TGTGCCAGCAGCCGCGTGACAGGAGCCTACGAGCAGTACTTC. The V call is TRBV6-5, the J call TRBJ2-7; the D gene is possibly TRBD1 (6 bases). The CDR3 covers 14 residues. The V end lost 6 bases, the J end lost 2 bases, and 14 bases lay between the germline ends. Germline CDR1 reads MNHEY; CDR2 reads SVGAGI.

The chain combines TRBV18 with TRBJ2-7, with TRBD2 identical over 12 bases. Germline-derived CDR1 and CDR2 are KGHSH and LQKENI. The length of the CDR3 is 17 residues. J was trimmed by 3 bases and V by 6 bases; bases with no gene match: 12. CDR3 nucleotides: TGTGCCAGCTCTCGTCGCAATCTAGCGGGAGGGAACTACGAGCAGTACTTC. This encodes CASSRRNLAGGNYEQYF.

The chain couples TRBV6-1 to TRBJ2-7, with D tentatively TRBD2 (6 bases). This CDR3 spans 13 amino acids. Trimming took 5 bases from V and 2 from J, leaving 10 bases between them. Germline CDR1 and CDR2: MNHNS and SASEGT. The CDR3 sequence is CASSPSATYEQYF. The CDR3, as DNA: TGTGCCAGCAGTCCTAGCGCAACCTACGAGCAGTACTTC.

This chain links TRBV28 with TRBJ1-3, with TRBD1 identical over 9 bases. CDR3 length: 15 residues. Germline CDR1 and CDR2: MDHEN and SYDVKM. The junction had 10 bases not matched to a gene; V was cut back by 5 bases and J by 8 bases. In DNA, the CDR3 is TGTGCCAGCAGTGCCAGACAGGGGGTTGGGTACACCATATATTTT. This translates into CASSARQGVGYTIYF.